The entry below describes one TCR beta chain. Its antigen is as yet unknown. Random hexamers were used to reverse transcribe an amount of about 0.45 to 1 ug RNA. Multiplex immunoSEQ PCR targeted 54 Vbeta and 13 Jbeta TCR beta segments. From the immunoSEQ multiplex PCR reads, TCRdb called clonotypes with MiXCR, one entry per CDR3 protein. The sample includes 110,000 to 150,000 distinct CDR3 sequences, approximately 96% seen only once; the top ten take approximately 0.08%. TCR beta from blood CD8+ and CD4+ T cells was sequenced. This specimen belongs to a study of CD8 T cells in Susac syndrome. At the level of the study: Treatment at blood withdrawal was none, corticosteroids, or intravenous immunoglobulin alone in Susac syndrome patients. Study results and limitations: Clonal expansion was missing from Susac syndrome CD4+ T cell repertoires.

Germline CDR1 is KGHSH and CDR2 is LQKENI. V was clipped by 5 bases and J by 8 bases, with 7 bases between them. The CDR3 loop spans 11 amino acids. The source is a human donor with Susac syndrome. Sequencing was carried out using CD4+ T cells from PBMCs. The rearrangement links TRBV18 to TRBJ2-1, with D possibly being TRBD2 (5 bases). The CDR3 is CASSLAYEQFF. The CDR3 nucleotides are TGTGCCAGCTCATTAGCGTATGAGCAGTTCTTC.